This T cell receptor (beta chain) was recorded in a study of blood T cell repertoires in COVID-19. Across the whole study: Spain, Italy and the United States supplied samples that represented acute and convalescent COVID-19. The cDNA or gDNA used as material had been derived from T cells, B-cell-depleted T cells, or PBMCs.

This clone turned up a few times. The protocol was immunoSEQ multiplex PCR, while the TCRdb copy is restricted to in-frame clones and leaves out a portion. The sample includes 250,000 or so clones, over 65% of them seen just once. This CDR3 contains 13 residues. V lost 0 bases, J lost 8 bases, and 11 bases lay in between. Germline-derived CDR1 and CDR2 are SGHDT and YYEEEE. The V gene is TRBV5-6, the J gene TRBJ1-2; D gene ambiguous. Specimen: peripheral blood. This TCR came from a woman aged 80 or over with acute or convalescent COVID-19. The CDR3 region is CASSLERTSGYTF. The CDR3 bases are TGTGCCAGCAGCTTGGAGAGGACTTCGGGCTACACCTTC.